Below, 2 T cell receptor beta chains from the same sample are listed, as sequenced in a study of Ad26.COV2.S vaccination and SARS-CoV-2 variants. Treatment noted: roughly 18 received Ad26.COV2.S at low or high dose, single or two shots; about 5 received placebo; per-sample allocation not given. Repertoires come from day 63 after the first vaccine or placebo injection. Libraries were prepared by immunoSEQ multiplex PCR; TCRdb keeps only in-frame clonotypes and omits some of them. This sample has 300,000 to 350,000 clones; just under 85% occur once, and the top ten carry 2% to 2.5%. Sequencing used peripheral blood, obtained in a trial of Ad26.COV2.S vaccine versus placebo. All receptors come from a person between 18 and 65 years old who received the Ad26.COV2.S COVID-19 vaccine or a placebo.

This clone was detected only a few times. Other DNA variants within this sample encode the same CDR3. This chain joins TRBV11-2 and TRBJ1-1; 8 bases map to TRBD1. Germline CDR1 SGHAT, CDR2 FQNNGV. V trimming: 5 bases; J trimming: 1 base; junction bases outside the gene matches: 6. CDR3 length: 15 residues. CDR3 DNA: TGTGCCAGCAGCCCACGGACAGGGTGGAACACTGAAGCTTTCTTT. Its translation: CASSPRTGWNTEAFF.

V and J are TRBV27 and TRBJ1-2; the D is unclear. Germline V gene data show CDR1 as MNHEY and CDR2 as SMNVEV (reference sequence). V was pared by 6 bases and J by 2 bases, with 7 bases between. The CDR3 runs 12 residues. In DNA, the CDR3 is TGTGCCAGCAGGGACCCAAACTATGGCTACACCTTC. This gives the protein CASRDPNYGYTF.